This T cell receptor beta chain derives from a study of cytomegalovirus exposure and HLA in healthy donors. About the research overall: The study placed around 80% of its roughly 410 genotyped donors in the Caucasian-associated ancestry cluster.

The study ran its PCR with 60 Vbeta and 13 Jbeta primers. TCRdb keeps only in-frame clones here, not all; method: immunoSEQ multiplex PCR. Of under 200,000 clones listed, roughly 80% are singletons. The ends lost 4 bases at V and 7 bases at J; junction bases unmatched: 8. The CDR3 is 15 residues long. CDR1 is SGHRS, CDR2 YFSETQ, per germline. Details on this clone: Its antigen is still unknown.

The study's findings and limits: A later analysis linked roughly 17,000 TCR beta sequences to HLA alleles at 0.05 false discovery rate. Accurate HLA-A and HLA-B prediction from TCR beta sequences was reported for most subjects.

The material sequenced was PBMCs. The rearrangement uses TRBV5-1 and TRBJ2-1; 10 positions match TRBD1. The TCR sequence derives from a man between 60 and 70 years old in good health and CMV-seronegative. As DNA, the CDR3 is TGCGCCAGCAGCCAACGACAGGGGGCAGGAAATGAGCAGTTCTTC. This sequence encodes CASSQRQGAGNEQFF.